The 6 T cell receptor beta chains presented below share a single source sample, sequenced in a study of T cell responses to AZD1222 COVID-19 vaccine. The method was immunoSEQ multiplex PCR; TCRdb's version includes in-frame clones alone and lacks a portion of them. The sample comprises tens of thousands of clones, about nine tenths of which are singletons, and 2.4% rests with the top ten. The material sequenced was peripheral blood, taken on day 0 of AZD1222 vaccination. These TCRs come from an adult in good health.

The J gene is TRBJ2-1, the V gene TRBV2, with 9 bases identical to TRBD2. CDR3 length: 16 residues. With 6 bases clipped from V and 1 base from J, the junction kept 7 bases outside the gene matches. Per the germline V gene, CDR1 is SNHLY and CDR2 is FYNNEI. CDR3 bases: TGTGCCAGCAGGAAGGGACTAGCTGGGTCCTACAATGAGCAGTTCTTC. Protein: CASRKGLAGSYNEQFF.

The chain joins TRBV2 to TRBJ1-1; D not resolved. There are 13 residues in the CDR3. Germline values: CDR1 SNHLY, CDR2 FYNNEI. Trimming took off 4 bases at V and 1 base at J, with 7 bases between the two ends. The CDR3 coding sequence is TGTGCCAGCAGTGCTCGGTGGAACACTGAAGCTTTCTTT. Protein product: CASSARWNTEAFF.

The V and J genes are TRBV29-1 and TRBJ2-1; 13 bases are a match to TRBD2. The V and J ends lost 7 bases and 9 bases, in that order; junction bases with no gene match: 6. Per germline, CDR1 SQVTM and CDR2 ANQGSEA. This CDR3 contains 13 residues. CDR3 sequence (DNA): TGCAGCGGGGGACTAGCGGGGTCCGGTGAGCAGTTCTTC. This translates into CSGGLAGSGEQFF.

This chain links TRBV6-5 with TRBJ1-1; D unresolved. This CDR3 is 14 amino acids long. Germline loops: CDR1 MNHEY, CDR2 SVGAGI. The V and J ends lost 0 bases and 5 bases respectively, with 10 bases between them. In DNA, the CDR3 is TGTGCCAGCAGTTACTCCCCCTCCGAGACTGAAGCTTTCTTT. Protein product: CASSYSPSETEAFF.

V usage is TRBV19 and J usage is TRBJ2-1, with D possibly being TRBD2 (6 bases). CDR3 length: 16 residues. Per germline, CDR1 LNHDA and CDR2 SQIVND (reference sequence). V was shortened by 3 bases and J by 0 bases, with 12 bases between the two germline ends. The CDR3 here is CASSMLGGTSYNEQFF. The CDR3 DNA reads as TGTGCCAGTAGTATGCTCGGCGGGACCTCCTACAATGAGCAGTTCTTC. Using reference TRBV19 and TRBJ2-1 for the parts outside the CDR3, the full variable domain is DGGITQSPKYLFRKEGQNVTLSCEQNLNHDAMYWYRQDPGQGLRLIYYSQIVNDFQKGDIAEGYSVSREKKESFPLTVTSAQKNPTAFYLCASSMLGGTSYNEQFFGPGTRLTVL.

The genes are TRBV15 and TRBJ1-1; TRBD1 is a possible D gene (5 bases). CDR3 length: 15 amino acids. Germline V gene sequence: CDR1 LNHNV, CDR2 YYDKDF (reference sequence). V lost 1 base, J lost 7 bases, and 16 bases lay in between. CDR3 bases: TGTGCCACCAGCAGAGTCGGGTCAGGGTTCCGTGAAGCTTTCTTT. This gives the protein CATSRVGSGFREAFF.